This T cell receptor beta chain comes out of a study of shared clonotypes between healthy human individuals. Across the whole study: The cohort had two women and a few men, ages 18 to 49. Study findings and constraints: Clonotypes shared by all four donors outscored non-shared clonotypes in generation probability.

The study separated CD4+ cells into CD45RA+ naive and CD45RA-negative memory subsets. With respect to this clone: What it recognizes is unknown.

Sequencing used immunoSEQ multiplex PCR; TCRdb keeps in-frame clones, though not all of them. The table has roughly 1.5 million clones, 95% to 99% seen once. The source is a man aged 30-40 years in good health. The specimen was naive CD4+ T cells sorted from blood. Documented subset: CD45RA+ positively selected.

The CDR3 loop is CAIEYRDRTDTQYF. The CDR3 region has the DNA TGTGCCATAGAATACAGGGACCGCACAGATACGCAGTATTTT. V gene TRBV5-4 combines with J gene TRBJ2-3; D may be TRBD1 (6 bases). Germline assignment: CDR1 SGHNT and CDR2 YYREEE (reference sequence). This CDR3 has 14 residues. Trimming pared 9 bases from V and 1 base from J, leaving 15 bases between.